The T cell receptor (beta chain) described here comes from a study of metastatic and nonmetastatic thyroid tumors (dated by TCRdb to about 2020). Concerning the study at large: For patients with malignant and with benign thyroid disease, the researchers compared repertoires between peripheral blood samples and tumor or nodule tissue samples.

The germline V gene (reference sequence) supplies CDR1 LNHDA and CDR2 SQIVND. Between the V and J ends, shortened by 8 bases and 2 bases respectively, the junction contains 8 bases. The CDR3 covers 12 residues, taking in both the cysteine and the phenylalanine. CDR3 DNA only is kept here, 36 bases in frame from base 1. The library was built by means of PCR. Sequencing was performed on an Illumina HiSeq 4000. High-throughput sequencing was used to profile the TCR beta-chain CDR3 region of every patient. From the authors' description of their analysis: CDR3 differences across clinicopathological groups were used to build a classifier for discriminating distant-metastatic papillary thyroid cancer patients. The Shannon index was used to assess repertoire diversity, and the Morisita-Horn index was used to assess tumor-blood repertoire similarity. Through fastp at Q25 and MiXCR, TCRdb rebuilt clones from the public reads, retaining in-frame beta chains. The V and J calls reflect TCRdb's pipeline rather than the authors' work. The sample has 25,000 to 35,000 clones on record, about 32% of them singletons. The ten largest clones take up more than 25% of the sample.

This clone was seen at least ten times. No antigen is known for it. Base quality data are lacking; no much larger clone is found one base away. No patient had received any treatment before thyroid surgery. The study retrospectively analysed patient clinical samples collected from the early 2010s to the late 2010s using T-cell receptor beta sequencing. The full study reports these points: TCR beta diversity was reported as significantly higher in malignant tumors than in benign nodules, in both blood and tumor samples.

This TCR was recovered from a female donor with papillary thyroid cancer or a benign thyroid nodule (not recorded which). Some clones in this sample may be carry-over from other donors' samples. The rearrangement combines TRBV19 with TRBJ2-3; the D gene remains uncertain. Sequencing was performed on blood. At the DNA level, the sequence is TGTGCCAGTTCCGACTCCACAGATACGCAGTATTTT. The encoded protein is CASSDSTDTQYF.